The 19 T cell receptor beta chains presented below share a single source sample, sequenced in a study of blood T cell repertoires in COVID-19. The protocol was immunoSEQ multiplex PCR, while the TCRdb copy is restricted to in-frame clones and leaves out a portion. Altogether 65,000 to 80,000 clones are present, around 80% being singletons, with the ten largest covering 20% to 25%. Sequencing was done on a sample of peripheral blood. These TCRs come from a human donor in a cohort sampled during active COVID-19.

The chain uses TRBV2 and TRBJ2-1, with TRBD2 matching 13 bases. V lost 5 bases, J lost 12 bases, and 4 bases stayed unmatched. The V gene's germline CDR1 is SNHLY and CDR2 FYNNEI. This CDR3 region has 13 residues. The CDR3 DNA follows: TGTGCCAGCAGTACGGGACTAGCGGGGCTGCAGTTCTTC. This sequence encodes CASSTGLAGLQFF. The variable domain in full, with the rest retrieved from reference TRBV2 and TRBJ2-1, is EPEVTQTPSHQVTQMGQEVILRCVPISNHLYFYWYRQILGQKVEFLVSFYNNEISEKSEIFDDQFSVERPDGSNFTLKIRSTKLEDSAMYFCASSTGLAGLQFFGPGTRLTVL.

This chain uses TRBV6-5 with TRBJ2-3; 12 nucleotides agree with TRBD2. The germline gives CDR1 MNHEY, CDR2 SVGAGI. Germline trimming cut 6 bases from V and 4 bases from J; bases unmatched to any gene: 5. CDR3 length: 15 residues. The CDR3 region has the DNA TGTGCCAGCAGACTAGCGGGGGGAGGGGCAGATACGCAGTATTTT. The encoded protein is CASRLAGGGADTQYF.

The chain employs TRBV4-1 and TRBJ1-4; 8 nucleotides align to TRBD1. The CDR3 has 15 amino acids. Germline CDR1 MGHRA, CDR2 YSYEKL. V lost 4 bases and J lost 8; bases outside the gene matches: 9. The CDR3 spells CASSPGGGRDEKLFF. CDR3 bases: TGCGCCAGCAGCCCAGGGGGCGGGAGGGACGAAAAACTGTTTTTT.

This chain joins TRBV7-8 and TRBJ1-5; TRBD1 is a possible D gene (6 bases). The V gene lost 1 base and the J gene lost 11 bases, with 15 bases spanning the gap. This CDR3 is built from 14 residues. Germline CDR1 SGHVS, CDR2 FQNEAQ. The CDR3 protein is CASSLGVTGRAQHF. The CDR3 region has the DNA TGTGCCAGCAGCTTAGGCGTAACAGGGAGGGCCCAGCATTTT.

This chain connects TRBV5-1 to TRBJ2-7, with TRBD1 matching 11 bases. The CDR3 has 14 amino acids. Trimming took 3 bases from V and 4 from J; bases not matched to a gene: 3. The germline V gene encodes CDR1 SGHRS and CDR2 YFSETQ. The CDR3 sequence is CASSWGQGVYEQYF. For the CDR3, the DNA is TGCGCCAGCAGCTGGGGACAGGGGGTTTACGAGCAGTACTTC.

The CDR3 region is CASSPDAGVYGYTF. In nucleotides, the CDR3 is TGCGCCAGCAGCCCGGACGCAGGGGTTTATGGCTACACCTTC. The genes are TRBV5-1 and TRBJ1-2; possible D gene TRBD1, 6 bases. Trimming left V 4 bases short and J 5 bases short, with 15 bases between. CDR3 length: 14 amino acids. Germline lookup yields CDR1 SGHRS and CDR2 YFSETQ.

The genes are TRBV18 and TRBJ2-7; TRBD2 aligns across 7 bases. The CDR3 is 15 amino acids. V shed 3 bases and J 6 bases; nucleotides not matched to a gene: 11. Germline CDR1 is KGHSH and CDR2 is LQKENI. In DNA form, the CDR3 reads TGTGCCAGCTCACCCCTGGCAGCAGAGCGGGGCGAGCAGTACTTC. It encodes CASSPLAAERGEQYF. Filled out from reference TRBV18 and TRBJ2-7, the complete variable domain reads NAGVMQNPRHLVRRRGQEARLRCSPMKGHSHVYWYRQLPEEGLKFMVYLQKENIIDESGMPKERFSAEFPKEGPSILRIQQVVRGDSAAYFCASSPLAAERGEQYFGPGTRLTVT.

This chain uses TRBV5-6 with TRBJ1-2; the D gene is possibly TRBD1 (5 bases). The CDR3 sequence is 15 residues long. Trimming took off 1 base at V and 4 bases at J, with 14 bases between the two ends. Germline V gives CDR1 SGHDT, CDR2 YYEEEE. CDR3 nucleotides: TGTGCCAGCAGCTTGTTGGCGGGGACCACCTATGGCTACACCTTC. It is translated as CASSLLAGTTYGYTF.

The chain combines TRBV7-9 with TRBJ2-7, with a weak D call TRBD1 (5 bases). Trimming cost V 5 bases and J 0 bases, with 11 bases left between them. Germline lookup yields CDR1 SEHNR and CDR2 FQNEAQ (reference sequence). The CDR3 contains 14 residues. The DNA for the CDR3 is TGTGCCAGCAGCCCCGACAGAGGCTCCTACGAGCAGTACTTC. Translation: CASSPDRGSYEQYF. Full variable domain (rest looked up from reference TRBV7-9 and TRBJ2-7): DTGVSQNPRHKITKRGQNVTFRCDPISEHNRLYWYRQTLGQGPEFLTYFQNEAQLEKSRLLSDRFSAERPKGSFSTLEIQRTEQGDSAMYLCASSPDRGSYEQYFGPGTRLTVT.

The CDR3 reads CASSPLGAAAEAFF. DNA of the CDR3: TGTGCCAGCTCACCTTTAGGGGCCGCGGCTGAAGCTTTCTTT. The chain joins TRBV18 to TRBJ1-1, with a weak D call TRBD1 (5 bases). Trimming removed 3 bases from V and 6 bases from J, with 14 bases in between. Germline CDR1 is KGHSH and CDR2 is LQKENI. The CDR3 extends over 14 amino acids. Together with reference TRBV18 and TRBJ1-1, the CDR3 gives the full variable domain: NAGVMQNPRHLVRRRGQEARLRCSPMKGHSHVYWYRQLPEEGLKFMVYLQKENIIDESGMPKERFSAEFPKEGPSILRIQQVVRGDSAAYFCASSPLGAAAEAFFGQGTRLTVV.

This clone appeared a single time. The rearrangement uses TRBV4-2 and TRBJ1-5; 7 bases map to TRBD1. CDR1 and CDR2 (germline): LGHNA, YNFKEQ. The CDR3 is 16 amino acids. V trimming: 4 bases; J trimming: 0 bases; junction bases outside the gene matches: 6. The CDR3 here is CASSRGTDSSNQPQHF. CDR3 nucleotide sequence: TGTGCCAGCAGCCGCGGGACAGACTCTAGCAATCAGCCCCAGCATTTT.

This sequence joins TRBV7-9 and TRBJ1-4; D not certain. Trimming took off 5 bases at V and 0 bases at J, with 13 bases between the two ends. The germline V gene has CDR1 SEHNR and CDR2 FQNEAQ (reference sequence). This CDR3 comprises 16 residues. The DNA of the CDR3 is TGTGCCAGCAGCCCCTCGAGTTTGGCAACTAATGAAAAACTGTTTTTT. Protein product: CASSPSSLATNEKLFF. Full variable domain (remainder filled in from reference TRBV7-9 and TRBJ1-4): DTGVSQNPRHKITKRGQNVTFRCDPISEHNRLYWYRQTLGQGPEFLTYFQNEAQLEKSRLLSDRFSAERPKGSFSTLEIQRTEQGDSAMYLCASSPSSLATNEKLFFGSGTQLSVL.

This clone was seen only once. The chain carries TRBV7-8 and TRBJ1-1; 9 bases align to TRBD1. Germline V lookup: CDR1 SGHVS, CDR2 FQNEAQ. V lost 10 bases to trimming and J lost 2 bases; unmatched junction nucleotides: 5. The CDR3 is made up of 13 amino acids. This CDR3 is CAIRDRDNTEAFF. The CDR3 DNA reads as TGTGCCATCCGGGACAGGGACAACACTGAAGCTTTCTTT.

This sequence joins TRBV2 and TRBJ1-5; TRBD1 aligns across 9 bases. The junction had 4 bases not matched to a gene; V was cut back by 3 bases and J by 4 bases. Germline values: CDR1 SNHLY, CDR2 FYNNEI. This CDR3 spans 15 amino acids. CDR3 region: CASSDKGTGNQPQHF. The CDR3 region has the DNA TGTGCCAGCAGTGACAAAGGGACAGGGAATCAGCCCCAGCATTTT.

The count of this clone is one. The chain has TRBV7-3 and TRBJ2-3; TRBD2 matches at 13 bases. The CDR3 is 16 residues long. Germline CDR1 reads SGHTA; CDR2 reads FQGTGA. V was pared by 5 bases and J by 3 bases, with 5 bases of the junction left unmatched. The CDR3, as DNA: TGTGCCAGCAGCACGACTAGCGGGGGGACAACAGATACGCAGTATTTT. This translates into CASSTTSGGTTDTQYF.

V usage is TRBV13 and J usage is TRBJ2-1; D gene unclear. Per germline, CDR1 PRHDT and CDR2 FYEKMQ (reference sequence). Deletions cut 5 bases from V and 3 bases from J, with 14 bases between. The CDR3 consists of 15 residues. The CDR3 bases are TGTGCCAGCAGCCGCGGCGTACTCGGCTACAATGAGCAGTTCTTC. This gives the protein CASSRGVLGYNEQFF.

The J gene is TRBJ2-5, the V gene TRBV5-5; TRBD2 agrees at 14 bases. Germline V gives CDR1 SGHKS, CDR2 YYEKEE (reference sequence). The CDR3 covers 15 residues. Trimming cost V 5 bases and J 5 bases; bases outside gene matches: 5. CDR3 amino acids: CASRRLAGGMETQYF. In DNA, the CDR3 is TGTGCCAGCAGGCGACTAGCGGGGGGGATGGAGACCCAGTACTTC.

The V gene is TRBV28, the J gene TRBJ2-7, with 9 bases identical to TRBD1. In germline, CDR1 is MDHEN, CDR2 SYDVKM. The CDR3 is made up of 12 amino acids. V was clipped by 6 bases and J by 6 bases; unmatched bases: 3. The CDR3 region is CASRLTGGEQYF. For the CDR3, the DNA is TGTGCCAGCAGACTGACAGGGGGCGAGCAGTACTTC.

This clone was seen once. The rearrangement links TRBV6-5 to TRBJ2-5; 7 nucleotides line up with TRBD1. The CDR3 contains 13 residues. Germline V gene lookup returns CDR1 MNHEY and CDR2 SVGAGI. Trimming at V came to 6 bases and at J to 4 bases, leaving 5 bases not matched to a gene. CDR3 residues: CASSRDRAETQYF. DNA of the CDR3: TGTGCCAGCAGCCGAGACAGGGCAGAGACCCAGTACTTC.